The next 24 T cell receptor beta chains were all read from a single sample in a study of radiation and T cells in renal cell carcinoma. Only in-frame clones appear in the TCRdb table, and some are missing; sequencing was by immunoSEQ multiplex PCR. The repertoire holds over 35,000 clones, with over 80% as singletons. The time point: blood 4 weeks post-SBRT, at nephrectomy. Treatment specified: 15 Gy SBRT to primary tumor, nephrectomy 4 weeks later. The material sequenced was blood, taken from a patient whose treatment included radiotherapy and nephrectomy. Source of these receptors: a woman between 65 and 79 years old with renal cell carcinoma.

The chain uses TRBV9 and TRBJ2-3; 9 bases agree with TRBD1. This CDR3 has 15 amino acids. J lost 1 base, V lost 3 bases, and 3 bases had no gene match. The germline gives CDR1 SGDLS, CDR2 YYNGEE. CDR3 DNA sequence: TGTGCCAGCAGCGGACGACAGGGGGGCACAGATACGCAGTATTTT. Protein: CASSGRQGGTDTQYF.

Remarks on this clone: This may stem from a read error, because a much larger clone lies one nucleotide away. The chain links TRBV5-1 to TRBJ2-5; 8 bases fit TRBD2. The CDR3 sequence is 17 residues long. After removal of 0 bases from V and 2 bases from J, the junction contained 9 bases not matched to a gene. Germline V gene sequence: CDR1 SGHRS, CDR2 YFSETQ. CDR3 sequence reads: CASSLAYPGGGQETQYF. CDR3 DNA sequence: TGCGCCAGCAGCTTGGCCTATCCCGGGGGGGGGCAAGAGACCCAGTACTTC.

The V and J genes are TRBV7-9 and TRBJ2-2; the D is unclear. Trimming removed 0 bases at V and 11 bases at J, with 10 bases between. Germline lookup yields CDR1 SEHNR and CDR2 FQNEAQ (reference sequence). The CDR3 covers 13 residues. The CDR3 reads CASSLAGYSELFF. CDR3 bases: TGTGCCAGCAGCTTAGCTGGGTACTCAGAGCTGTTTTTT.

This chain connects TRBV25-1 to TRBJ1-5; TRBD1 is a possible D gene (6 bases). V lost 4 bases, J lost 7 bases, and 14 bases lay in between. Germline V lookup: CDR1 MGHDK, CDR2 SYGVNS. The CDR3 is 14 amino acids. The CDR3 sequence is CASSGAGVDQPQHF. CDR3 coding DNA: TGTGCCAGCAGTGGTGCAGGGGTTGACCAGCCCCAGCATTTT. The whole variable domain, remainder taken from reference TRBV25-1 and TRBJ1-5, is EADIYQTPRYLVIGTGKKITLECSQTMGHDKMYWYQQDPGMELHLIHYSYGVNSTEKGDLSSESTVSRIRTEHFPLTLESARPSHTSQYLCASSGAGVDQPQHFGDGTRLSIL.

The chain links TRBV10-3 to TRBJ2-3; D is ambiguous. Looked up from germline, CDR1 is ENHRY and CDR2 is SYGVKD. Trimming took 0 bases from V and 3 from J, leaving 7 bases between them. This CDR3 region has 14 residues. CDR3 region: CAISESVGTDTQYF. In DNA, the CDR3 is TGTGCCATCAGTGAGTCGGTAGGGACAGATACGCAGTATTTT.

This chain connects TRBV25-1 to TRBJ2-1; 7 nucleotides match TRBD2. Per germline, CDR1 MGHDK and CDR2 SYGVNS. J gave up 5 bases and V 7 bases, and 8 bases lay outside the gene matches. This CDR3 is 14 amino acids long. As DNA, the CDR3 is TGTGCCAGCACCTCTGGAGGGACTAACAATGAGCAGTTCTTC. This encodes CASTSGGTNNEQFF.

V is TRBV7-2 and J is TRBJ2-3, with D unclear. CDR1 and CDR2 from the germline V gene are SGHTA and FQGNSA. This CDR3 is 14 amino acids long. Trimming removed 1 base from V and 5 bases from J, with 10 bases in between. The DNA for the CDR3 is TGTGCCAGCAGCTTAGGTAGTAATCTAGATACGCAGTATTTT. Protein product: CASSLGSNLDTQYF.

This clone has a single count. The chain links TRBV7-2 to TRBJ2-7, with 15 bases aligning to TRBD2. The CDR3 contains 15 residues. J gave up 6 bases and V 4 bases, and 4 bases lay outside the gene matches. The germline V gene has CDR1 SGHTA and CDR2 FQGNSA. The CDR3 DNA follows: TGTGCCAGCAGCTGGACTAGCGGGAGGGTTAGCGAGCAGTACTTC. Protein: CASSWTSGRVSEQYF.

This clone appeared once. The chain employs TRBV7-2 and TRBJ2-1, with 10 bases identical to TRBD1. The CDR3 is made up of 16 amino acids. The junction had 10 bases not matched to a gene; V was cut back by 5 bases and J by 6 bases. Germline CDR1 SGHTA, CDR2 FQGNSA. Written as DNA, the CDR3 is TGTGCCAGCAGCCCCCGGGACAGGGGAAGCACCAATGAGCAGTTCTTC. This encodes CASSPRDRGSTNEQFF.

The J gene is TRBJ2-2, the V gene TRBV19; a possible D gene is TRBD1 (5 bases). Germline V gene lookup returns CDR1 LNHDA and CDR2 SQIVND (reference sequence). This CDR3 is built from 13 residues. Trimming removed 1 base from V and 7 bases from J, with 7 bases in between. The CDR3 reads CASSIGQGGELFF. The CDR3 nucleotides are TGTGCCAGTAGTATAGGGCAGGGCGGGGAGCTGTTTTTT.

This clone came up a few times. The chain joins TRBV7-9 to TRBJ2-7; 13 bases line up with TRBD2. The ends lost 5 bases at V and 7 bases at J; junction bases unmatched: 11. This CDR3 spans 16 amino acids. Germline V lookup: CDR1 SEHNR, CDR2 FQNEAQ (reference sequence). In DNA form, the CDR3 reads TGTGCCAGCAGCCCCGGTGGGGGACTAGCGGGATCTGAGCAGTACTTC. Translated, it gives CASSPGGGLAGSEQYF.

The chain uses TRBV6-5 and TRBJ1-2; D is uncertain. The V gene's germline CDR1 is MNHEY and CDR2 SVGAGI. V was trimmed by 0 bases and J by 10 bases, leaving 15 bases between them. The CDR3 length is 14 residues. For the CDR3, the DNA is TGTGCCAGCAGTTACTCGATCACTGGGTCGGCCTACACCTTC. The encoded protein is CASSYSITGSAYTF.

The chain carries TRBV4-1 and TRBJ1-3; the D is unclear. The CDR3 sequence is 16 residues long. V was trimmed by 0 bases and J by 0 bases, leaving 9 bases between them. Germline V CDR1 and CDR2: MGHRA, YSYEKL. As DNA, the CDR3 is TGCGCCAGCAGCCAAGAGGAAGTGATCTCTGGAAACACCATATATTTT. Translated: CASSQEEVISGNTIYF.

This clone was picked up a small number of times. The rearrangement uses TRBV4-1 and TRBJ1-3, with a possible D match to TRBD1 (6 bases). Trimming took off 4 bases at V and 2 bases at J, with 6 bases between the two ends. The CDR3 extends over 13 amino acids. CDR1 and CDR2 (germline): MGHRA, YSYEKL. In DNA, the CDR3 is TGCGCCAGCAGCCCAGGGGCTGGAAACACCATATATTTT. It yields the protein CASSPGAGNTIYF.

V and J are TRBV11-2 and TRBJ2-1; D gene ambiguous. Germline V gene lookup returns CDR1 SGHAT and CDR2 FQNNGV. CDR3 size: 15 residues. Deletions cut 5 bases from V and 7 bases from J, with 18 bases between. The CDR3 DNA reads as TGTGCCAGCAGCGATGGGATCAGATTGGGTAATGAGCAGTTCTTC. It translates to CASSDGIRLGNEQFF.

The chain combines TRBV10-1 with TRBJ2-1; 14 bases fit TRBD2. CDR1 and CDR2 (germline): WNHNN, SYGVQD (reference sequence). V was pared by 5 bases and J by 0 bases, with 6 bases of the junction left unmatched. The CDR3 has 18 residues. The CDR3 loop reads CASSPGLAGESSYNEQFF. DNA of the CDR3: TGCGCCAGCAGTCCGGGACTAGCGGGGGAAAGCTCCTACAATGAGCAGTTCTTC.

The chain couples TRBV6-5 to TRBJ2-7; D might be TRBD2 (5 bases). The germline CDR1 and CDR2 sequences are MNHEY and SVGAGI. Between the trimmed V and J ends, which lost 0 bases and 3 bases, there was a span of 9 bases. This CDR3 has 14 amino acids. CDR3 sequence: CASSYSPTNYEQYF. CDR3 coding DNA: TGTGCCAGCAGTTACTCGCCGACTAACTACGAGCAGTACTTC.

The V and J genes are TRBV6-1 and TRBJ1-5; no reliable D call. The CDR3 totals 15 residues. The V end was cut by 2 bases, the J end by 1 base, with 9 bases between. The germline CDR1 and CDR2 sequences are MNHNS and SASEGT. CDR3 DNA: TGTGCCAGCAGTGAATTCGGCAGGAGCAATCAGCCCCAGCATTTT. This codes for CASSEFGRSNQPQHF.

The chain uses TRBV4-1 and TRBJ1-6, with 7 bases matching TRBD1. The CDR3 is made up of 16 amino acids. Germline-derived CDR1 and CDR2 are MGHRA and YSYEKL. With 1 base clipped from V and 7 bases from J, the junction kept 7 bases outside the gene matches. The CDR3 region is CASSQVWAGQNSPLHF. The CDR3 DNA is TGCGCCAGCAGCCAAGTTTGGGCGGGACAGAATTCACCCCTCCACTTT.

V and J are TRBV25-1 and TRBJ2-1, with D possibly being TRBD2 (5 bases). There are 14 residues in the CDR3. Deletions cut 3 bases from V and 10 bases from J, with 16 bases between. Germline assignment: CDR1 MGHDK and CDR2 SYGVNS. CDR3 protein: CASSDSGSTVEQFF. CDR3 nucleotides: TGTGCCAGCAGTGACTCTGGGAGTACTGTCGAGCAGTTCTTC.

The chain recombines TRBV19 with TRBJ2-7, with 14 nucleotides matching TRBD2. Germline V gene lookup returns CDR1 LNHDA and CDR2 SQIVND (reference sequence). This CDR3 contains 17 residues. V was clipped by 4 bases and J by 2 bases; unmatched bases: 7. The CDR3 sequence is CASSNGGLAGAAYEQYF. The CDR3 DNA sequence: TGTGCCAGTAGTAATGGGGGACTAGCGGGGGCCGCCTACGAGCAGTACTTC.

The V and J genes are TRBV19 and TRBJ1-3; no clear D gene. V shed 6 bases and J shed 2 bases, with 11 bases lying between them. This CDR3 contains 14 residues. The germline V gene encodes CDR1 LNHDA and CDR2 SQIVND (reference sequence). CDR3 DNA: TGTGCCAGTAGATCTACCCCGCCTGGAAACACCATATATTTT. It yields the protein CASRSTPPGNTIYF.

This clone was counted a few times. The V and J genes are TRBV29-1 and TRBJ2-2; 9 nucleotides match TRBD1. The CDR3 has 15 residues. Losses at the gene ends were 6 bases for V and 5 bases for J; bases not matched to a gene: 10. Germline CDR1 SQVTM, CDR2 ANQGSEA. The CDR3, as DNA: TGCAGCGTCGCAGGGACAGGGAAATTGACCGGGGAGCTGTTTTTT. Protein product: CSVAGTGKLTGELFF.

This sequence joins TRBV13 and TRBJ1-1, with 8 bases fitting TRBD1. CDR1 PRHDT and CDR2 FYEKMQ come from the germline V gene (reference sequence). This CDR3 has 14 residues. Trimming took 6 bases from V and 4 from J; bases not matched to a gene: 7. In nucleotides, the CDR3 is TGTGCCAGCAGTCGGGACAGGTCGGCCACTGAAGCTTTCTTT. Residues: CASSRDRSATEAFF.